These 18 T cell receptor beta chains originate from one sample sequenced in a study of Ad26.COV2.S vaccination and SARS-CoV-2 variants (dated by TCRdb to the early 2020s). Read against the paper, the sample's treatment or condition label means: approximately 18 received Ad26.COV2.S at low or high dose, single or two shots; 5 received placebo; per-sample allocation not given. Repertoires of vaccine and placebo recipients were sequenced from samples taken on day 63 after the first injection. The receptor library was made with the immunoSEQ multiplex PCR assay. TCRdb re-hosts the immuneACCESS table, in-frame sequences only. Its copies lack some clones; in the studies checked, an unresolved V gene accounts for under half of them, and the cause for the rest is not known. Here the sample has about 460,000 clones; about nine tenths occur a single time. The top ten clones comprise over 1.5% of the sample.

Here the sequenced sample was peripheral blood, taken in a trial of Ad26.COV2.S vaccine versus placebo. These receptors were collected from a person aged 18-65 years who received the Ad26.COV2.S COVID-19 vaccine or a placebo.

The CDR3 bases are TGTGCCAGCAGTGATCACACTAACACTGAAGCTTTCTTT. It translates to CASSDHTNTEAFF. V gene TRBV6-4 combines with J gene TRBJ1-1; D is unclear. Germline V CDR1 and CDR2: MRHNA, SNTAGT. The CDR3 runs 13 residues. The ends were cut back, 3 bases at V and 2 bases at J, with 7 bases in the middle.

The CDR3 DNA reads TGCGCCAGCAGCCGCACGGGGGAGAACACTGAAGCTTTCTTT. Translation: CASSRTGENTEAFF. V and J are TRBV4-1 and TRBJ1-1; weak D call: TRBD1 (5 bases). Trimming took off 4 bases at V and 1 base at J, with 10 bases between the two ends. The CDR3 sequence is 14 residues long. Germline V gene sequence: CDR1 MGHRA, CDR2 YSYEKL.

V usage is TRBV28 and J usage is TRBJ1-1; D unclear. Deletions cut 2 bases from V and 10 bases from J, with 17 bases between. CDR3 length: 14 residues. CDR1 MDHEN and CDR2 SYDVKM come from the germline V gene. The CDR3 region is CASSLVPGPPGAFF. DNA for the CDR3: TGTGCCAGCAGTTTAGTCCCGGGCCCCCCAGGAGCTTTCTTT.

A remark on this clone: This CDR3 is also generated by other DNA sequences in the sample. V and J are TRBV2 and TRBJ2-7; D ambiguous. V gave up 3 bases and J gave up 4 bases, with 4 bases separating them. CDR3 size: 11 residues. Germline lookup yields CDR1 SNHLY and CDR2 FYNNEI. CDR3 loop: CASSDFYEQYF. CDR3 nucleotide sequence: TGTGCCAGCAGTGATTTTTACGAGCAGTACTTC.

The V gene is TRBV2, the J gene TRBJ1-5; D unclear. V lost 3 bases and J lost 3, with 9 bases in between. Germline CDR1 reads SNHLY; CDR2 reads FYNNEI. The CDR3 spans 14 residues. CDR3 sequence (DNA): TGTGCCAGCAGTGATCTGCAGTCCAATCAGCCCCAGCATTTT. Its translation is CASSDLQSNQPQHF.

The chain couples TRBV9 to TRBJ2-1, with 7 nucleotides matching TRBD2. The CDR3 length is 16 residues. V shed 1 base, J shed 9 bases, and the junction held 13 bases outside the gene matches. CDR1 is SGDLS and CDR2 is YYNGEE in the germline V gene. The CDR3 is CASSVLGEGPLGEQFF. CDR3 sequence (DNA): TGTGCCAGCAGCGTATTGGGGGAGGGACCGCTCGGTGAGCAGTTCTTC.

This clone appeared once. The chain links TRBV18 to TRBJ1-3, with TRBD1 matching over 7 bases. Germline CDR1 is KGHSH and CDR2 is LQKENI. V gave up 4 bases and J gave up 0 bases; unmatched junction bases: 6. This CDR3 is built from 16 residues. In DNA form, the CDR3 reads TGTGCCAGCTCACGGGACAGCGGCTTCTCTGGAAACACCATATATTTT. It yields the protein CASSRDSGFSGNTIYF.

The chain uses TRBV11-2 and TRBJ2-7; D gene ambiguous. V shed 5 bases and J shed 3 bases, with 14 bases lying between them. CDR1 and CDR2 (germline): SGHAT, FQNNGV. This CDR3 is 14 amino acids long. CDR3 sequence reads: CASSPTGVHYEQYF. Here the CDR3 DNA reads TGTGCCAGCAGCCCCACCGGCGTGCACTACGAGCAGTACTTC.

This chain links TRBV27 with TRBJ2-2, with TRBD2 matching over 10 bases. CDR1 MNHEY and CDR2 SMNVEV come from the germline V gene (reference sequence). With 2 bases clipped from V and 5 bases from J, the junction kept 2 bases outside the gene matches. There are 15 residues in the CDR3. CDR3 nucleotides: TGTGCCAGCAGTTTAAGACTAGCGGGTACCGGGGAGCTGTTTTTT. This gives the protein CASSLRLAGTGELFF.

The rearrangement joins TRBV28 to TRBJ2-7; D is uncertain. Between the trimmed V and J ends, which lost 3 bases and 4 bases, there was a span of 16 bases. This CDR3 spans 15 amino acids. Germline V CDR1 and CDR2: MDHEN, SYDVKM. The CDR3 DNA follows: TGTGCCAGCAGTTTTCAACTACAAGGAAAATACGAGCAGTACTTC. Its protein is CASSFQLQGKYEQYF. The whole variable domain, remainder taken from reference TRBV28 and TRBJ2-7, is DVKVTQSSRYLVKRTGEKVFLECVQDMDHENMFWYRQDPGLGLRLIYFSYDVKMKEKGDIPEGYSVSREKKERFSLILESASTNQTSMYLCASSFQLQGKYEQYFGPGTRLTVT.

On this clone: Other nucleotide sequences from this sample produce the same CDR3. V and J are TRBV7-3 and TRBJ2-3; D is perhaps TRBD2 (6 bases). Looked up from germline, CDR1 is SGHTA and CDR2 is FQGTGA. Deletions cut 5 bases from V and 0 bases from J, with 9 bases between. There are 14 residues in the CDR3. The CDR3 here is CASSLGLSTDTQYF. The DNA of the CDR3 is TGTGCCAGCAGCCTCGGACTAAGCACAGATACGCAGTATTTT.

V gene TRBV18 combines with J gene TRBJ1-1, with D unresolved. Germline V gives CDR1 KGHSH, CDR2 LQKENI. Trimming took 2 bases from V and 0 from J, leaving 10 bases between them. This CDR3 contains 15 residues. The CDR3 spells CASSPGKSLNTEAFF. CDR3 sequence (DNA): TGTGCCAGCTCACCAGGAAAGTCTTTGAACACTGAAGCTTTCTTT.

The rearrangement links TRBV5-1 to TRBJ2-1; 9 nucleotides line up with TRBD1. CDR1 and CDR2 (germline): SGHRS, YFSETQ. The J segment lost 7 bases and the V segment lost 2 bases, leaving 4 bases of the junction unmatched. CDR3 length: 14 amino acids. In DNA, the CDR3 is TGCGCCAGCAGCTTCTTAGGACAGGGGAATGAGCAGTTCTTC. Translated, it gives CASSFLGQGNEQFF. Filled out from reference TRBV5-1 and TRBJ2-1, the complete variable domain reads KAGVTQTPRYLIKTRGQQVTLSCSPISGHRSVSWYQQTPGQGLQFLFEYFSETQRNKGNFPGRFSGRQFSNSRSEMNVSTLELGDSALYLCASSFLGQGNEQFFGPGTRLTVL.

This CDR3 reads CASGRGANTGELFF. As DNA, the CDR3 is TGTGCCAGTGGGCGGGGAGCGAACACCGGGGAGCTGTTTTTT. The chain recombines TRBV3-1 (or the pseudogene TRBV3-2) with TRBJ2-2, with D perhaps TRBD2 (6 bases). Germline V CDR1 and CDR2: LGHDT, YNNKEL (reference sequence). V was trimmed by 9 bases and J by 0 bases, leaving 11 bases between them. The CDR3 covers 14 residues.

This sequence joins TRBV30 and TRBJ1-5; 7 bases fit TRBD1. The V and J ends lost 1 base and 3 bases, in that order; junction bases with no gene match: 6. From germline, CDR1 is GTSNPN and CDR2 SVGIG (reference sequence). The CDR3 spans 15 residues. The CDR3 protein is CAWSEIDRDNQPQHF. CDR3 DNA: TGTGCCTGGAGTGAGATAGACAGGGACAATCAGCCCCAGCATTTT.

This clone was picked up one time. V gene TRBV7-9 combines with J gene TRBJ2-7, with D perhaps matching TRBD1 or TRBD2 (5 bases each). CDR1 and CDR2 (germline): SEHNR, FQNEAQ (reference sequence). The V end lost 5 bases, the J end lost 4 bases, and 30 bases lay between the germline ends. The CDR3 has 19 amino acids. For the CDR3, the DNA is TGTGCCAGCAGCCTCCTTGGGGGACCCCGCGGTGGAGTCCAATACGAGCAGTACTTC. It is translated as CASSLLGGPRGGVQYEQYF.

The rearrangement joins TRBV30 to TRBJ2-1; 9 bases match TRBD2. The germline V gene has CDR1 GTSNPN and CDR2 SVGIG (reference sequence). The V segment lost 2 bases and the J segment 7 bases; nucleotides outside the gene matches: 15. The CDR3 totals 17 residues. CDR3 protein: CAWSLPGRRGGRNEQFF. In DNA, the CDR3 is TGTGCCTGGAGTCTCCCCGGGAGGCGGGGGGGGCGGAATGAGCAGTTCTTC.

This rearrangement joins TRBV27 to TRBJ2-2, with 13 bases that match TRBD2. CDR1 is MNHEY, CDR2 SMNVEV, per germline (reference sequence). CDR3 length equals 20 residues. With V trimmed by 6 bases and J by 2 bases, 15 bases remained unmatched. Written as DNA, the CDR3 is TGTGCCAGCAGGCTTTTCAGTCGGACTAGCGGGAGACCCAACACCGGGGAGCTGTTTTTT. It specifies CASRLFSRTSGRPNTGELFF.